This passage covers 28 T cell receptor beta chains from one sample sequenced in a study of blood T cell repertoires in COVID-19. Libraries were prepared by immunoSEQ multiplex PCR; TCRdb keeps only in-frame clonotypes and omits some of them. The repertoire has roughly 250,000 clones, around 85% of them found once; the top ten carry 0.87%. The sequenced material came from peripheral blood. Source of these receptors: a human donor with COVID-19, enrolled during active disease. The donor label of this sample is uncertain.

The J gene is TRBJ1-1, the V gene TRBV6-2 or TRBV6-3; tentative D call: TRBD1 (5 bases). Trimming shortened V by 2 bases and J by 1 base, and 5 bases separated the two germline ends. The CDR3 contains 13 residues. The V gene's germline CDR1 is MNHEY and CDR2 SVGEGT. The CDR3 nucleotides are TGTGCCAGCAGTTACACAGGGAACACTGAAGCTTTCTTT. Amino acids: CASSYTGNTEAFF.

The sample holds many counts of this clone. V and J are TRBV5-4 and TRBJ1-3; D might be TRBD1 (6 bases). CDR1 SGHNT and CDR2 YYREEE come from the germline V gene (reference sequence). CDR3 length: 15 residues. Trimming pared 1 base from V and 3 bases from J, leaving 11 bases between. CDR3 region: CASSLQGLGGNTIYF. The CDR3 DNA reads TGTGCCAGCAGCTTGCAGGGGCTAGGTGGAAACACCATATATTTT.

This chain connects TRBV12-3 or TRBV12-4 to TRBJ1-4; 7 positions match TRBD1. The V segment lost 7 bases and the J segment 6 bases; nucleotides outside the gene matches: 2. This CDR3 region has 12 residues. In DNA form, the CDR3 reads TGTGCCAGCAACAGGGGAGATGAAAAACTGTTTTTT. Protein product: CASNRGDEKLFF.

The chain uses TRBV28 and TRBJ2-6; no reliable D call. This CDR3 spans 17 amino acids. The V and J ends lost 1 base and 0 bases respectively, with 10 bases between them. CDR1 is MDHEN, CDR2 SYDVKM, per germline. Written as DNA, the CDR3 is TGTGCCAGCAGTTTATACGGCGGAATCTCTGGGGCCAACGTCCTGACTTTC. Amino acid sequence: CASSLYGGISGANVLTF. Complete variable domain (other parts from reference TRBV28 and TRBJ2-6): DVKVTQSSRYLVKRTGEKVFLECVQDMDHENMFWYRQDPGLGLRLIYFSYDVKMKEKGDIPEGYSVSREKKERFSLILESASTNQTSMYLCASSLYGGISGANVLTFGAGSRLTVL.

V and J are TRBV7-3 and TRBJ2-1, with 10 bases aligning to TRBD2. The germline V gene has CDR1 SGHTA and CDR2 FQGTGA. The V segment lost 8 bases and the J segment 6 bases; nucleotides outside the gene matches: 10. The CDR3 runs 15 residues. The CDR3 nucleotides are TGTGCCAGCGGGCGAGCGGGAGGGCCTGGCAATGAGCAGTTCTTC. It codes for CASGRAGGPGNEQFF.

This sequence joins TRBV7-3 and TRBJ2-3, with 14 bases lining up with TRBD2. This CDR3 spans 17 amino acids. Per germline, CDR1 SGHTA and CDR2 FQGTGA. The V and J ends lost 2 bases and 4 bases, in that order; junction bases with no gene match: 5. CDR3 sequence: CASSLPTSGRAPDTQYF. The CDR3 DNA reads TGTGCCAGCAGCTTACCGACTAGCGGGAGGGCCCCAGATACGCAGTATTTT.

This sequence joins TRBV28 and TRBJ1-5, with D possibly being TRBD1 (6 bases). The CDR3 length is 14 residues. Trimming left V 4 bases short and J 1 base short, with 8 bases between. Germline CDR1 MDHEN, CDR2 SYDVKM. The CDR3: CASSSTGSNQPQHF. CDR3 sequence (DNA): TGTGCCAGCAGTTCGACAGGAAGCAATCAGCCCCAGCATTTT.

The CDR3 reads CASSDRDTFNYGYTF. In DNA, the CDR3 is TGTGCCAGCAGCGACAGGGATACCTTTAACTATGGCTACACCTTC. The V and J genes are TRBV28 and TRBJ1-2; 7 nucleotides line up with TRBD1. The CDR3 spans 15 residues. V was clipped by 6 bases and J by 1 base; unmatched bases: 8. CDR1 and CDR2 from the germline V gene are MDHEN and SYDVKM.

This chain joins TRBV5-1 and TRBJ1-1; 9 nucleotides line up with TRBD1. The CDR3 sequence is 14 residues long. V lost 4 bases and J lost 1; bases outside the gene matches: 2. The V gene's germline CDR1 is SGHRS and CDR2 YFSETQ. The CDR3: CASSGTGPNTEAFF. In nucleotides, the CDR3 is TGCGCCAGCAGCGGGACAGGGCCGAACACTGAAGCTTTCTTT.

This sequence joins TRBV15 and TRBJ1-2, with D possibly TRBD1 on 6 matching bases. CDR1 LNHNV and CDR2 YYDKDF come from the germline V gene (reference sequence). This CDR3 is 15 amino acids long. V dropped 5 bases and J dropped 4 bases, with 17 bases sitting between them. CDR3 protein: CATSSSRGIGYGYTF. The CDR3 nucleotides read TGTGCCACCAGCTCAAGCAGGGGAATAGGCTATGGCTACACCTTC.

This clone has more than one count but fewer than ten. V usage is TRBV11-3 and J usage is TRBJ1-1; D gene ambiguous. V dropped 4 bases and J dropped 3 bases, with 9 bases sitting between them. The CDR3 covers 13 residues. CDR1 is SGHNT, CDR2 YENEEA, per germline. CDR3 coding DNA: TGTGCCAGCAGCTGGGCCAGCCACACTGAAGCTTTCTTT. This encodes CASSWASHTEAFF.

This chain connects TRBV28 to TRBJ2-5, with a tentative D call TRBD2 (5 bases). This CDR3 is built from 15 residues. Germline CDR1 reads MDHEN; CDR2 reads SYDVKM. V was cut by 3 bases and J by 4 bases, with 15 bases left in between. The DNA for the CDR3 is TGTGCCAGCAGTTTGAGAAATGCGGGTGGAGAGACCCAGTACTTC. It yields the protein CASSLRNAGGETQYF.

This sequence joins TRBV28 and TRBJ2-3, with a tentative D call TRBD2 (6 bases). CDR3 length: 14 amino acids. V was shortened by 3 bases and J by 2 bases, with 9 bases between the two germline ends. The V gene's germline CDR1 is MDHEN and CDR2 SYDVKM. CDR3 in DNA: TGTGCCAGCAGTTTCGGGGGAGTCACAGATACGCAGTATTTT. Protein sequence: CASSFGGVTDTQYF.

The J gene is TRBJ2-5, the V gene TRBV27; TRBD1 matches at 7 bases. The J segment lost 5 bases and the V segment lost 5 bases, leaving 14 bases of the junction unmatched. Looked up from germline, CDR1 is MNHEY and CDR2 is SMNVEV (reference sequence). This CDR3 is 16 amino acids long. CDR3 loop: CASSTRDRDTVETQYF. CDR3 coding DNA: TGTGCCAGCAGTACCAGAGACAGGGATACGGTGGAGACCCAGTACTTC.

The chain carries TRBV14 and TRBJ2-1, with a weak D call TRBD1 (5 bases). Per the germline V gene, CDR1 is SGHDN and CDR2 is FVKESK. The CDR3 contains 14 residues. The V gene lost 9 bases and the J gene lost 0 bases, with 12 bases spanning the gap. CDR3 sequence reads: CASQDDSSYNEQFF. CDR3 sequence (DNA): TGTGCCAGTCAGGACGACAGCTCCTACAATGAGCAGTTCTTC.

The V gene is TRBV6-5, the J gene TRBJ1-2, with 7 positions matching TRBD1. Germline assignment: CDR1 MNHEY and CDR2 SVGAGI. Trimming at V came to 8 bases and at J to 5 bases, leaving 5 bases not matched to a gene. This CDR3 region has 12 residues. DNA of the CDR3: TGTGCCAGCGGTCCACAGGGGTATGGCTACACCTTC. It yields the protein CASGPQGYGYTF.

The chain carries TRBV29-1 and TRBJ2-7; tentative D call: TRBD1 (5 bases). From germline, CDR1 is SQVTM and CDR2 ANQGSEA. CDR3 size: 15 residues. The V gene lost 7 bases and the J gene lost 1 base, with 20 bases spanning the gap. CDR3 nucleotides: TGCAGCGCTACAGGCTGGGTGAGCTCTTCCTACGAGCAGTACTTC. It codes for CSATGWVSSSYEQYF.

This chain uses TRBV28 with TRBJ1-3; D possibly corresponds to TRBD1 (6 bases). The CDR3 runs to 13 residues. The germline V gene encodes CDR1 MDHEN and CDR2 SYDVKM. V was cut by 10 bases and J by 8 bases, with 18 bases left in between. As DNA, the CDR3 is TGTGCCACCACGCGGACAGCCCGCGACACCATATATTTT. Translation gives CATTRTARDTIYF.

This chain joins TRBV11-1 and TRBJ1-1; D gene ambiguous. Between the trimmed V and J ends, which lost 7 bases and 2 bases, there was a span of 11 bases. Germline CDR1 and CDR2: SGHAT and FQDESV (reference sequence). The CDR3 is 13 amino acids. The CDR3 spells CASTSGFNTEAFF. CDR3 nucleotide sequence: TGTGCCAGCACCTCGGGGTTCAACACTGAAGCTTTCTTT.

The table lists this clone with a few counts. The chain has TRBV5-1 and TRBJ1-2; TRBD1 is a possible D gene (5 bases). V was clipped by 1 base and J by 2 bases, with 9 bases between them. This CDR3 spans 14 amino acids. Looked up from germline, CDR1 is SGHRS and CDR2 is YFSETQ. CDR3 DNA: TGCGCCAGCAGCTTGACAGGTCAAAACTATGGCTACACCTTC. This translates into CASSLTGQNYGYTF.

The CDR3 sequence: CASSLAGFLAGGGTDTQYF. In DNA form, the CDR3 reads TGTGCCAGCAGCTTAGCCGGTTTTCTAGCGGGGGGAGGGACAGATACGCAGTATTTT. The rearrangement uses TRBV7-2 and TRBJ2-3, with 11 positions matching TRBD2. After removal of 0 bases from V and 3 bases from J, the junction contained 11 bases not matched to a gene. Germline V gene data show CDR1 as SGHTA and CDR2 as FQGNSA. CDR3 length equals 19 residues.

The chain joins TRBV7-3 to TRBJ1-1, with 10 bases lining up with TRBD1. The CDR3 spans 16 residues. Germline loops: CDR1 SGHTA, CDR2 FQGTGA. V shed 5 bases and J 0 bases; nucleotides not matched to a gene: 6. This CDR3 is CASSPGQGIMNTEAFF. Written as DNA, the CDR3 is TGTGCCAGCAGCCCGGGACAGGGGATCATGAACACTGAAGCTTTCTTT.

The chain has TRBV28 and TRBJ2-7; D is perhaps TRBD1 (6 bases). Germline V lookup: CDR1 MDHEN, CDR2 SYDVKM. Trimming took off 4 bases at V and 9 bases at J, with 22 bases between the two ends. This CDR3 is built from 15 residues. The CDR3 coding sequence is TGTGCCAGCAGTTCCTCTACAGGGCAGGAGATGCGGCAGTACTTC. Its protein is CASSSSTGQEMRQYF.

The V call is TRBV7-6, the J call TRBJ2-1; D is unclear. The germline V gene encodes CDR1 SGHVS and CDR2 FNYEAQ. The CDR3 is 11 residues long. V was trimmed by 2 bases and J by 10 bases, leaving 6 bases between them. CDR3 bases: TGTGCCAGCAGCTTAACGGTAGAGCAGTTCTTC. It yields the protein CASSLTVEQFF.

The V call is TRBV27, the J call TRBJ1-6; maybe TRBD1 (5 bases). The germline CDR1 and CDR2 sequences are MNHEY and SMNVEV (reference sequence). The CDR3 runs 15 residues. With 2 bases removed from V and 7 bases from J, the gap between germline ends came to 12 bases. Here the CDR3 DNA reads TGTGCCAGCAGTTTAGTTAGGGCAGGGAATTCACCCCTCCACTTT. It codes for CASSLVRAGNSPLHF.

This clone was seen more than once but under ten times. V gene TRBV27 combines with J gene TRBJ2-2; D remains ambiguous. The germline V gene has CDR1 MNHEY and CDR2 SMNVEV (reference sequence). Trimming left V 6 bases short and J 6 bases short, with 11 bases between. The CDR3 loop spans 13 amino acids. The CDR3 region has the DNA TGTGCCAGCAGCCCGGTGTCACCCGGGGAGCTGTTTTTT. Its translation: CASSPVSPGELFF.

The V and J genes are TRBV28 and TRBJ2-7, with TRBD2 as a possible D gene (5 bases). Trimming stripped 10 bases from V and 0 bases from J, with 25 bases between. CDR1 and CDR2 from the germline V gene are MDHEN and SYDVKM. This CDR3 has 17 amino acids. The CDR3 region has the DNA TGTGCCATCACCCCCGTGGGATCGGAGAGGGACTCCTACGAGCAGTACTTC. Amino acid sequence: CAITPVGSERDSYEQYF.

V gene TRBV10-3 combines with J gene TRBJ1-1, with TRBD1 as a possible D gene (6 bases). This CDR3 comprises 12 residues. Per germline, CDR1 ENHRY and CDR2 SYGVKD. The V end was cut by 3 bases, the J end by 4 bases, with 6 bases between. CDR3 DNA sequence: TGTGCCATCAGTGAACAGGGCACTGAAGCTTTCTTT. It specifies CAISEQGTEAFF.